The T cell receptor beta chain described here comes from a study of graft-versus-host responses after intestinal transplantation. The plating included some 200,000 irradiated, violet-dye-labeled stimulator cells together with some 200,000 CFSE-labeled responder cells. The table lists this clone with a count of one. The CDR3 sequence is 13 residues long. CDR1 and CDR2 from the germline V gene are ENHRY and SYGVKD. The ends were cut back, 5 bases at V and 6 bases at J, with 10 bases in the middle. TCRdb's table, derived via immunoSEQ multiplex PCR, lists solely in-frame clones and lacks some. The data contain approximately 23,000 clones, roughly 44% of them singletons. Study-level points and caveats: Researchers found GvH clones in recipient marrow, and some showed up first in ileum or blood. GvH clone levels peaked in circulation, and this peak was associated with early post-transplant HvG declines.

This rearrangement joins TRBV10-3 to TRBJ1-4; a possible D gene is TRBD1 (6 bases). The material sequenced was alloreactive CD8+ T cells from a mixed lymphocyte reaction culture, taken before transplantation. The subset denotes: CFSE-low proliferating T cells sorted from roughly 6-day pre-transplant mixed lymphocyte reaction (GvH or HvG direction). The receptor comes from a human patient who was an organ donor for intestinal transplantation. This CDR3 reads CAISTGRDEKLFF. Written as DNA, the CDR3 is TGTGCCATCAGTACAGGGAGAGATGAAAAACTGTTTTTT.